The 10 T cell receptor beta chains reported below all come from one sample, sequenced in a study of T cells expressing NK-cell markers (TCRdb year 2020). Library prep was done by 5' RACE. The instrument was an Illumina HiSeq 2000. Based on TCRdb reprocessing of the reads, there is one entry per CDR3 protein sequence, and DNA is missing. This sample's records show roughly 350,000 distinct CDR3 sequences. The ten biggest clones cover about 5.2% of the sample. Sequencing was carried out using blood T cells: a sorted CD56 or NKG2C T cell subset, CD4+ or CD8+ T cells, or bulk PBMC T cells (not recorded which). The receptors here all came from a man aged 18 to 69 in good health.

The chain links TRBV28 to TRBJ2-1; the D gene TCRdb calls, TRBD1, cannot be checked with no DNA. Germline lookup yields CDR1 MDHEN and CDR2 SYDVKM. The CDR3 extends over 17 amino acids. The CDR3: CASTSGPQHPSYNEQFF.

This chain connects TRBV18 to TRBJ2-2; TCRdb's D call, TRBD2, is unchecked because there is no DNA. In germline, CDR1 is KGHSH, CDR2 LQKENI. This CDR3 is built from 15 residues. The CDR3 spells CASSLREGGPGELFF.

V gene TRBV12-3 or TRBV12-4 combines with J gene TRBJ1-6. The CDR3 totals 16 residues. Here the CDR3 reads CASTLRGRSYNSPLHF.

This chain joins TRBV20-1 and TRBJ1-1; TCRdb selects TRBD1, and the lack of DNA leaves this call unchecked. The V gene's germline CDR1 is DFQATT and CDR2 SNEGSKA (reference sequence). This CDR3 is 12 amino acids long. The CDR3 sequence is CSATGQVAEAFF.

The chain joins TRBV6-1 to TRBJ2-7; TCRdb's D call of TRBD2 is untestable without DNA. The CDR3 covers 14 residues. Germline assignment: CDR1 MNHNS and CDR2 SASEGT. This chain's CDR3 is CASLRGGFQGEQYF.

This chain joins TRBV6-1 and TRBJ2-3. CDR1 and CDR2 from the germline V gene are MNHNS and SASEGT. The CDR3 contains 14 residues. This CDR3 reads CASTASRNTDTQYF.

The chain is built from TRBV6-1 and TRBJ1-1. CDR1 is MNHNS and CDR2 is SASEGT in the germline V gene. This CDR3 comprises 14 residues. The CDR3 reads CASVVSRVNTEAFF.

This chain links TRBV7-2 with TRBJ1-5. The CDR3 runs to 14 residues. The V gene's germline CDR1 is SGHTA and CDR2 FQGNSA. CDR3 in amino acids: CASSSAVRNQPQHF.

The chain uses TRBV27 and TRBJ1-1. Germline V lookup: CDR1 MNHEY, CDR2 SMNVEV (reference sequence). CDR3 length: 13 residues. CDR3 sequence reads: CASSSIRRLEAFF.

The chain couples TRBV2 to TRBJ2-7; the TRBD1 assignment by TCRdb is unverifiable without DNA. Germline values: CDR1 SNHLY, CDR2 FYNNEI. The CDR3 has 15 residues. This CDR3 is CASGVLSGGPSEQYF.